The present entry profiles one T cell receptor beta chain with its context. Its antigen is not identified. The sample is drawn from a study of T cell responses to AZD1222 COVID-19 vaccine. Study-wide background: Pooled in the analysis were second doses at about 4 or about 12 weeks. Study-wide results and limits: Spike-spanning, vaccine-associated CD4 TCRs were dominant at 160-218 and 743-854. At baseline, just five to seven AZD1222 recipients tested seropositive.

Produced via immunoSEQ multiplex PCR; TCRdb's table is partial and in-frame only. The sample records about 110,000 clones, around nine tenths being singletons. In germline, CDR1 is LNHNV, CDR2 YYDKDF (reference sequence). This CDR3 is 13 amino acids long. V lost 0 bases, J lost 6 bases, and 8 bases lay in between. The specimen comprised peripheral blood, sampled on day 0 of AZD1222 vaccination. The clonotype originates from an adult in good health. The V and J genes are TRBV15 and TRBJ1-2, with D unclear. The DNA for the CDR3 is TGTGCCACCAGCAGAGATGGACGGGATGGCTACACCTTC. It specifies CATSRDGRDGYTF.